These 13 T cell receptor beta chains were sequenced from one sample in a study of CD8 T cells in Susac syndrome. Reverse transcription used about 0.45 to 1 ug RNA and random hexamers. TCRdb passed the immunoSEQ multiplex PCR reads through MiXCR, listing each CDR3 protein once. In the table there are some 70,000 distinct CDR3 sequences, about 94% of which are singletons. What was sequenced was CD8+ T cells from PBMCs. Source of these receptors: a human donor with multiple sclerosis.

The chain has TRBV4-1 and TRBJ1-1; TRBD1 is a possible D gene (5 bases). The germline CDR1 and CDR2 sequences are MGHRA and YSYEKL. The CDR3 spans 16 residues. Trimming stripped 1 base from V and 2 bases from J, with 14 bases between. CDR3 nucleotide sequence: TGCGCCAGCAGCCAAGGTCCAGGGAGAGGAAACACTGAAGCTTTCTTT. It is translated as CASSQGPGRGNTEAFF.

The chain uses TRBV19 and TRBJ1-1, with 7 nucleotides matching TRBD1. The length of the CDR3 is 11 residues. V shed 10 bases, J shed 6 bases, and the junction held 5 bases outside the gene matches. The germline V gene encodes CDR1 LNHDA and CDR2 SQIVND (reference sequence). CDR3 amino acids: CATRTGAEAFF. The CDR3 DNA reads as TGTGCCACTAGAACAGGGGCTGAAGCTTTCTTT.

The chain combines TRBV12-5 with TRBJ2-7; tentative D call: TRBD2 (6 bases). CDR1 and CDR2 (germline): LGHNT, FRNRAP. V shed 8 bases and J shed 3 bases, with 11 bases lying between them. The CDR3 is 12 amino acids. This chain's CDR3 is CASSEGNYEQYF. DNA for the CDR3: TGTGCTAGTTCGGAGGGAAACTACGAGCAGTACTTC.

The V gene is TRBV29-1, the J gene TRBJ1-2; TRBD1 might be the D (6 bases). The CDR3 totals 13 residues. Trimming pared 7 bases from V and 6 bases from J, leaving 18 bases between. Germline CDR1 SQVTM, CDR2 ANQGSEA. The CDR3, as DNA: TGCAGCGCCCAACAGGGCTCGCTCGATGGCTACACCTTC. This translates into CSAQQGSLDGYTF.

The genes are TRBV20-1 and TRBJ2-7; 12 bases are shared with TRBD2. The trim removed 0 bases at V and 5 bases at J, leaving 5 bases unmatched. The CDR3 is 15 residues long. Germline CDR1 DFQATT, CDR2 SNEGSKA (reference sequence). CDR3 sequence (DNA): TGCAGTGCTAGAGATCTAGCGGGAGGGCCCCACGAGCAGTACTTC. The encoded protein is CSARDLAGGPHEQYF.

The genes are TRBV20-1 and TRBJ2-7; D ambiguous. V was cut by 0 bases and J by 0 bases, with 15 bases left in between. Per the germline V gene, CDR1 is DFQATT and CDR2 is SNEGSKA (reference sequence). The CDR3 consists of 16 residues. In nucleotides, the CDR3 is TGCAGTGCTAGAGACGGCCCCAGTCAAAGCTCCTACGAGCAGTACTTC. It encodes CSARDGPSQSSYEQYF.

The V call is TRBV27, the J call TRBJ2-7; D is possibly TRBD1 (6 bases). V gave up 3 bases and J gave up 2 bases, with 11 bases separating them. The V gene's germline CDR1 is MNHEY and CDR2 SMNVEV (reference sequence). This CDR3 has 14 amino acids. CDR3 residues: CASSFLGAAYEQYF. The CDR3 DNA is TGTGCCAGCAGTTTTTTGGGGGCTGCCTACGAGCAGTACTTC.

The chain joins TRBV12-3 or TRBV12-4 to TRBJ2-1; D not certain. V lost 3 bases and J lost 4, with 7 bases in between. The CDR3 has 13 amino acids. As DNA, the CDR3 is TGTGCCAGCAGTTTCACAGATTACAATGAGCAGTTCTTC. This sequence encodes CASSFTDYNEQFF.

The chain couples TRBV24-1 to TRBJ2-5; TRBD1 matches at 11 bases. Trimming removed 3 bases from V and 4 bases from J; junction bases left unmatched: 6. The CDR3 runs to 16 residues. CDR1 KGHDR and CDR2 SFDVKD come from the germline V gene. The CDR3 loop is CATSDRDRGSVETQYF. As DNA, the CDR3 is TGTGCCACCAGTGATAGGGACAGGGGGTCGGTAGAGACCCAGTACTTC.

The V and J genes are TRBV5-6 and TRBJ2-7; D might be TRBD1 or TRBD2, each matching 6 bases. The CDR3 has 16 residues. Germline lookup yields CDR1 SGHDT and CDR2 YYEEEE. V was shortened by 3 bases and J by 0 bases, with 16 bases between the two germline ends. The CDR3 is CASSYQGTYSSYEQYF. CDR3 bases: TGTGCCAGCAGCTACCAGGGGACTTACAGCTCCTACGAGCAGTACTTC.

The CDR3 coding sequence is TGTGCCAGCAAAGGACTAGCGGGGACCGGGGAGCTGTTTTTT. Translating gives CASKGLAGTGELFF. This rearrangement joins TRBV2 to TRBJ2-2; 12 bases are a match to TRBD2. The germline V gene has CDR1 SNHLY and CDR2 FYNNEI. The CDR3 runs to 14 residues. V was clipped by 7 bases and J by 5 bases; unmatched bases: 2.

The rearrangement links TRBV9 to TRBJ2-3; D is undetermined. The CDR3 spans 13 residues. Per the germline V gene, CDR1 is SGDLS and CDR2 is YYNGEE. Trimming took off 3 bases at V and 1 base at J, with 6 bases between the two ends. The CDR3 DNA sequence: TGTGCCAGCAGCGACTACCGCACAGATACGCAGTATTTT. This codes for CASSDYRTDTQYF.

This chain links TRBV24-1 with TRBJ2-1; 10 positions match TRBD1. This CDR3 is 12 amino acids long. V shed 12 bases, J shed 5 bases, and the junction held 3 bases outside the gene matches. CDR1 and CDR2 from the germline V gene are KGHDR and SFDVKD. Here the CDR3 reads CAAGTGDNEQFF. In nucleotides, the CDR3 is TGTGCCGCCGGGACAGGGGACAATGAGCAGTTCTTC.